Listed here are 2 T cell receptor beta chains from one sample, sequenced in a study of blood T cell repertoires in COVID-19 (dated by TCRdb to the early 2020s). Library prep was done by the immunoSEQ multiplex PCR assay. The table was pulled from immuneACCESS by TCRdb, which kept in-frame rearrangements only. Such tables lose some clones; where checked, under half of the loss comes from unresolved V genes, and the rest has no known cause. Recorded for this sample are approximately 250,000 clones; around 84% of them occurred a single time. 1.2% to 1.5% of the sample is in the top ten clones. The sequenced sample consisted of peripheral blood. The receptors originated from a woman aged 40 to 55 who had recovered from COVID-19.

The chain is built from TRBV4-3 and TRBJ2-7; D not resolved. Trimming took off 0 bases at V and 9 bases at J, with 15 bases between the two ends. CDR1 and CDR2 from the germline V gene are LGHNA and YSLEER. This CDR3 region has 14 residues. This CDR3 reads CASSQESSTTPQYF. DNA for the CDR3: TGCGCCAGCAGCCAAGAATCGAGTACTACACCGCAGTACTTC.

The gene calls are TRBV18 and TRBJ2-3, with 8 bases aligning to TRBD1. Germline assignment: CDR1 KGHSH and CDR2 LQKENI. CDR3 length equals 14 residues. The J segment lost 4 bases and the V segment lost 8 bases, leaving 8 bases of the junction unmatched. In DNA, the CDR3 is TGTGCCAGCACAGGGACAGGAGGGGCAGATACGCAGTATTTT. It is translated as CASTGTGGADTQYF. Full variable domain (rest looked up from reference TRBV18 and TRBJ2-3): NAGVMQNPRHLVRRRGQEARLRCSPMKGHSHVYWYRQLPEEGLKFMVYLQKENIIDESGMPKERFSAEFPKEGPSILRIQQVVRGDSAAYFCASTGTGGADTQYFGPGTRLTVL.